This TCR beta chain stems from a study of vaccination effects on CD4 cells after COVID-19. In germline, CDR1 is LNHDA, CDR2 SQIVND (reference sequence). V was shortened by 4 bases and J by 8 bases, with 14 bases between the two germline ends. The CDR3 runs 13 residues. CD4+ T cell isolation took place after 10 days of culture. Each vaccine recipient was nucleocapsid antibody negative and had no prior SARS-CoV-2 infection. This table comes from immunoSEQ multiplex PCR, and its TCRdb copy is limited to in-frame clones, with some not included. The table lists roughly 36,000 clones, approximately 74% of them singletons. Regarding the study as a whole: No early post-infection timepoints were available in the study, which also included few convalescent patients.

The table lists this clone with a few counts. Its antigen remains unidentified. The sequenced sample was CD4+ T cells from PBMCs cultured without peptide, obtained before COVID-19 vaccination. The sequence was collected from a human donor who received a COVID-19 vaccine. J is TRBJ1-2 and V is TRBV19, with D tentatively TRBD1 (5 bases). The CDR3: CASSTGTKGGYTF. The DNA for the CDR3 is TGTGCCAGTAGTACCGGGACTAAAGGCGGCTACACCTTC. Variable domain in full (rest from reference TRBV19 and TRBJ1-2): DGGITQSPKYLFRKEGQNVTLSCEQNLNHDAMYWYRQDPGQGLRLIYYSQIVNDFQKGDIAEGYSVSREKKESFPLTVTSAQKNPTAFYLCASSTGTKGGYTFGSGTRLTVV.